Below, one TCR beta chain is given with its context. The data were taken from a study of blood T cell repertoires in COVID-19. As for the study in general: The study drew acute and convalescent COVID-19 samples from the United States, Italy and Spain. Nucleic acid was either cDNA or gDNA, and it came from T cells, B-cell-depleted T cells, or PBMCs.

The length of the CDR3 is 12 residues. Germline assignment: CDR1 LNHDA and CDR2 SQIVND (reference sequence). Deletions cut 5 bases from V and 12 bases from J, with 14 bases between. Cohort allocation depended upon clinical history that participants reported. Methods used by the authors: Estimation of nucleated cell counts relied on the amplification of reference gene primers. Sequenced by immunoSEQ multiplex PCR; TCRdb stores in-frame clones only, minus some. From that table come the V and J calls and clone size; the DNA was used to work out D and trimming. The sample has tens of thousands of clones; roughly 80% are singletons.

The chain uses TRBV19 and TRBJ2-1, with D uncertain. Sequencing was performed on PBMCs or T cells enriched from blood (not recorded which). This TCR was recovered from a woman aged 45-65 years with acute COVID-19. DNA for the CDR3: TGTGCCAGTAGTCGAGTTGTGGGCATGCAGTTCTTC. Protein sequence: CASSRVVGMQFF. Combining the CDR3 with reference TRBV19 and TRBJ2-1 gives the whole variable domain DGGITQSPKYLFRKEGQNVTLSCEQNLNHDAMYWYRQDPGQGLRLIYYSQIVNDFQKGDIAEGYSVSREKKESFPLTVTSAQKNPTAFYLCASSRVVGMQFFGPGTRLTVL.